A single sample gave rise to the 2 T cell receptor beta chains below, sequenced in a study of radiotherapy plus CTLA-4 blockade in lung cancer listed by TCRdb under 2018. Libraries were prepared through the immunoSEQ multiplex PCR assay. TCRdb took over this immuneACCESS table, retaining in-frame rearrangements with V and J assigned. Such tables are incomplete; in checked studies, under half of the missing clones stem from an unresolved V gene, and the remainder is unexplained. Present in this sample are around 120,000 clones, approximately 80% of which were seen just once. Clones ranked in the top ten supply roughly 5% of the sample. The specimen was peripheral blood, collected from a patient treated with radiotherapy plus ipilimumab. The receptors stem from a human donor with non-small cell lung cancer who had a partial response to radiotherapy plus ipilimumab.

The gene calls are TRBV19 and TRBJ1-5, with TRBD1 matching 9 bases. V lost 6 bases to trimming and J lost 3 bases; unmatched junction nucleotides: 3. Looked up from germline, CDR1 is LNHDA and CDR2 is SQIVND (reference sequence). The CDR3 is 14 amino acids. The CDR3 loop reads CASSNRGPNQPQHF. In nucleotides, the CDR3 is TGTGCCAGTAGCAACAGGGGGCCCAATCAGCCCCAGCATTTT.

This clone was counted once. The chain employs TRBV28 and TRBJ2-7; 12 bases align to TRBD2. Per the germline V gene, CDR1 is MDHEN and CDR2 is SYDVKM. This CDR3 region has 14 residues. The J segment lost 3 bases and the V segment lost 6 bases, leaving 3 bases of the junction unmatched. The CDR3 nucleotides are TGTGCCAGCAGACCTAGCGGGAGGGGCTACGAGCAGTACTTC. Residues: CASRPSGRGYEQYF.